Reported below is one T cell receptor beta chain. These data come from a study of control samples from healthy donors and cancer patients. Profiled with immunoSEQ multiplex PCR; TCRdb holds only in-frame clones, not every one. Of roughly 370,000 clones in the sample, 80% to 95% were seen once. The CDR3 contains 16 residues. From germline, CDR1 is SGHRS and CDR2 YFSETQ. Losses at the gene ends were 4 bases for V and 2 bases for J; bases not matched to a gene: 4. The TCR originated in a man between 40 and 49 years old with head and neck cancer. Sequencing input: PBMCs. This chain links TRBV5-1 with TRBJ2-1, with 12 bases identical to TRBD2. The CDR3 spells CASSPWTSGTYNEQFF. In nucleotides, the CDR3 is TGCGCCAGCAGCCCTTGGACTAGCGGGACCTACAATGAGCAGTTCTTC. Using reference TRBV5-1 and TRBJ2-1 for the parts outside the CDR3, the full variable domain is KAGVTQTPRYLIKTRGQQVTLSCSPISGHRSVSWYQQTPGQGLQFLFEYFSETQRNKGNFPGRFSGRQFSNSRSEMNVSTLELGDSALYLCASSPWTSGTYNEQFFGPGTRLTVL.